A selection of T cell receptor beta chains follows, all from one sample in a study of blood T cell repertoires in COVID-19. Assay used: immunoSEQ multiplex PCR; TCRdb lists only in-frame clones, some missing. Here the sample spans about 240,000 clones, around 88% being singletons. The sample consisted of PBMCs or T cells enriched from blood (not recorded which). These receptors originate from a woman in her thirties or forties with acute COVID-19. Both conserved end residues are part of each CDR3. Each record gives: clone size, V gene, J gene, D gene, CDR3 DNA, CDR3 protein. The D gene is left open where the match is weak. A row's size may be missing; if present it is once, few, many or a size class.

clone size: -; V gene: TRBV7-9; J gene: TRBJ2-3; D gene: -; CDR3 DNA: TGTGCCAGCAGCTTGAGCGGAGGCGGGGATACGCAGTATTTT; CDR3 protein: CASSLSGGGDTQYF
clone size: -; V gene: TRBV2; J gene: TRBJ2-6; D gene: -; CDR3 DNA: TGTGCCAGCTCGGGGACACTTTCAACTCTGGCGGCCAACGTCCTGACTTTC; CDR3 protein: CASSGTLSTLAANVLTF
clone size: medium-sized; V gene: TRBV4-2; J gene: TRBJ2-1; D gene: TRBD1; CDR3 DNA: TGTGCCAGCAGCCAAGATCGGGGGACAGGGGGCAATGAGCAGTTCTTC; CDR3 protein: CASSQDRGTGGNEQFF
clone size: -; V gene: TRBV7-8; J gene: TRBJ1-1; D gene: -; CDR3 DNA: TGTGCCAGCAGCTTACCCGGGGGGAACACTGAAGCTTTCTTT; CDR3 protein: CASSLPGGNTEAFF
clone size: -; V gene: TRBV7-9; J gene: TRBJ2-1; D gene: TRBD2; CDR3 DNA: TGTGCCAGCAGCTTATCGGGAGGCTCCTACAATGAGCAGTTCTTC; CDR3 protein: CASSLSGGSYNEQFF
clone size: -; V gene: TRBV19; J gene: TRBJ2-7; D gene: TRBD2; CDR3 DNA: TGTGCCAGTAGTATTCGTTCTAGCGGGAGCTCCTCCCCCTACGAGCAGTACTTC; CDR3 protein: CASSIRSSGSSSPYEQYF
clone size: many; V gene: TRBV19; J gene: TRBJ2-1; D gene: TRBD2; CDR3 DNA: TGTGCCAGTAGTATGGCGGGAGCGAACAATGAGCAGTTCTTC; CDR3 protein: CASSMAGANNEQFF
clone size: -; V gene: TRBV7-9; J gene: TRBJ2-1; D gene: TRBD2; CDR3 DNA: TGTGCCAGCAGCTTAGATCGAGCGGGAAGCAATGAGCAGTTCTTC; CDR3 protein: CASSLDRAGSNEQFF
clone size: -; V gene: TRBV13; J gene: TRBJ2-1; D gene: TRBD2; CDR3 DNA: TGTGCCAGCAGCAGTTATGGGGCCCCTGGACTAGCGGGAGTCCCCCACAGCTCCTACAATGAGCAGTTCTTC; CDR3 protein: CASSSYGAPGLAGVPHSSYNEQFF
clone size: -; V gene: TRBV29-1; J gene: TRBJ1-2; D gene: TRBD1; CDR3 DNA: TGCAGCGTTGATCATGCATCATCCGGGACAGGGCTAAGCTATGGCTACACCTTC; CDR3 protein: CSVDHASSGTGLSYGYTF
clone size: -; V gene: TRBV19; J gene: TRBJ2-3; D gene: TRBD2; CDR3 DNA: TGTGCCAGTAGTATGGTCGGGCGGGGGGCCACAGATACGCAGTATTTT; CDR3 protein: CASSMVGRGATDTQYF
clone size: few; V gene: TRBV9; J gene: TRBJ2-3; D gene: TRBD1; CDR3 DNA: TGTGCCAGCAGCGAACATACAGGGGAAACAGATACGCAGTATTTT; CDR3 protein: CASSEHTGETDTQYF
clone size: once; V gene: TRBV2; J gene: TRBJ1-5; D gene: TRBD1; CDR3 DNA: TGTGCCAGCGGGACAGTTGGGCATCAGCCCCAGCATTTT; CDR3 protein: CASGTVGHQPQHF
clone size: -; V gene: TRBV7-8; J gene: TRBJ2-2; D gene: -; CDR3 DNA: TGTGCCAGCAGCCGTTCCGGCGGGGAGCTGTTTTTT; CDR3 protein: CASSRSGGELFF
clone size: -; V gene: TRBV9; J gene: TRBJ2-6; D gene: TRBD1; CDR3 DNA: TGTGCCAGCAGAGGGGGCGCGGTTGGGGCCAACGTCCTGACTTTC; CDR3 protein: CASRGGAVGANVLTF
clone size: -; V gene: TRBV28; J gene: TRBJ1-3; D gene: TRBD1; CDR3 DNA: TGTGCCAGCAGTTTCCAGGGGGTTGGAAACACCATATATTTT; CDR3 protein: CASSFQGVGNTIYF
clone size: -; V gene: TRBV19; J gene: TRBJ2-5; D gene: -; CDR3 DNA: TGTGCCACGAGGCAGGGCCTAGAGACCCAGTACTTC; CDR3 protein: CATRQGLETQYF
clone size: -; V gene: TRBV7-8; J gene: TRBJ1-1; D gene: -; CDR3 DNA: TGTGCCAGCAGCTTAGAAGGGGGCACTGAAGCTTTCTTT; CDR3 protein: CASSLEGGTEAFF
clone size: -; V gene: TRBV27; J gene: TRBJ1-3; D gene: -; CDR3 DNA: TGTGCCAGCAGGGCGGCAGACGGAAACACCATATATTTT; CDR3 protein: CASRAADGNTIYF
clone size: few; V gene: TRBV5-1; J gene: TRBJ2-2; D gene: -; CDR3 DNA: TGCGCCAGCAGCTTGCGTCCCAGGGGTAGCACCGGGGAGCTGTTTTTT; CDR3 protein: CASSLRPRGSTGELFF
clone size: -; V gene: TRBV27; J gene: TRBJ1-1; D gene: -; CDR3 DNA: TGTGCCAGCAGTTTGACGGGATTTAACACTGAAGCTTTCTTT; CDR3 protein: CASSLTGFNTEAFF
clone size: -; V gene: TRBV6-6; J gene: TRBJ1-1; D gene: -; CDR3 DNA: TGTGCCAGCAGTCCTCTTAACACTGAAGCTTTCTTT; CDR3 protein: CASSPLNTEAFF
clone size: -; V gene: TRBV29-1; J gene: TRBJ1-1; D gene: TRBD1; CDR3 DNA: TGCAGCGTTGTATCGTCAGGGGGGAACACTGAAGCTTTCTTT; CDR3 protein: CSVVSSGGNTEAFF
clone size: -; V gene: TRBV29-1; J gene: TRBJ1-1; D gene: -; CDR3 DNA: TGCAGCGTAACAGGGACGAACACTGAAGCTTTCTTT; CDR3 protein: CSVTGTNTEAFF